This record covers a single TCR beta chain. Data came from immunoSEQ multiplex PCR; TCRdb stores just in-frame clones and leaves some out. The data hold more than 2 million clones, with about 94% observed a single time. These data belong to a study of shared clonotypes between healthy human individuals. It was CD45RO-negative cells, positively selected for CCR7, that made up naive CD8 cells, with terminally differentiated effector memory CD45RA+ cells excluded. This CDR3 comprises 18 residues. V gave up 3 bases and J gave up 6 bases, with 23 bases separating them. Germline V gene data show CDR1 as ENHRY and CDR2 as SYGVKD.

The source material was naive CD8+ T cells from PBMCs. The TCR was taken from a man aged 18 to 29 in good health. Some clones in this sample may be carry-over from other donors' samples. The rearrangement links TRBV10-3 to TRBJ2-2, with D possibly matching TRBD2 (6 bases). CDR3 DNA: TGTGCCATCAGTGACCTCCTGTCTGGGGCGTCGGGAGCCGGGGAGCTGTTTTTT. It encodes CAISDLLSGASGAGELFF.